The T cell receptor beta chain under discussion was sequenced for a study of PD-1 blockade in classical Hodgkin lymphoma. Clones were sequenced by immunoSEQ multiplex PCR, and TCRdb holds only the in-frame ones, with some missing. The sample has 20,000 to 25,000 clones; approximately 80% are singletons. Exposure to brentuximab vedotin varied, and each patient had relapsed following autologous stem cell transplantation. When best responses were assessed, they were complete response, partial response or progressive disease. The input for sequencing was peripheral blood mononuclear cells (PBMCs), taken at baseline. The receptor was derived from a human donor with classical Hodgkin lymphoma.

CDR3 DNA: TGCAGCGGACAACAGGGAATCGTCACAGATACGCAGTATTTT. It is translated as CSGQQGIVTDTQYF. V and J are TRBV29-1 and TRBJ2-3; possibly TRBD1 for D (6 bases). The CDR3 has 14 residues. Trimming stripped 7 bases from V and 2 bases from J, with 16 bases between. Germline-derived CDR1 and CDR2 are SQVTM and ANQGSEA.